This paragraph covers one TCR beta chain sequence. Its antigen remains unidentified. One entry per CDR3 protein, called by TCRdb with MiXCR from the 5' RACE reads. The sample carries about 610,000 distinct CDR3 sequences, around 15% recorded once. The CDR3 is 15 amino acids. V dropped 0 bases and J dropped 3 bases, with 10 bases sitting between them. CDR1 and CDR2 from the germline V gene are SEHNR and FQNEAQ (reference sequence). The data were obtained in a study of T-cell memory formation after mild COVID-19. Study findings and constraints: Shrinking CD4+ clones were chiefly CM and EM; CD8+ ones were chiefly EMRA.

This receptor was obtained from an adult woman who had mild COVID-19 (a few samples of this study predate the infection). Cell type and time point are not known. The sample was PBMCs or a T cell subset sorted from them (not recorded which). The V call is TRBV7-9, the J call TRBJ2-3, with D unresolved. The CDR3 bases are TGTGCCAGCAGCTTAGCTGAGACGCAGACAGATACGCAGTATTTT. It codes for CASSLAETQTDTQYF.